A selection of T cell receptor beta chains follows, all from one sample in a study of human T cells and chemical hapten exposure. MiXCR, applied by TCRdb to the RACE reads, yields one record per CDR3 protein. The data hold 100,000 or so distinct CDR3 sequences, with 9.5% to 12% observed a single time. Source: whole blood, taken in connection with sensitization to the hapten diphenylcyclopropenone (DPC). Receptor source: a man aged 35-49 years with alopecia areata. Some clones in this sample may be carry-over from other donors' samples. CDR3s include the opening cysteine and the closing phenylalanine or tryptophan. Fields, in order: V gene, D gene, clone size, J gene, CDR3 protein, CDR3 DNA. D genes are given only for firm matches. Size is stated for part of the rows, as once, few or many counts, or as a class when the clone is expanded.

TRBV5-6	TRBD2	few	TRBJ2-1	CASSLPTSGNEQFF	TGTGCCAGCAGCTTGCCGACTAGCGGGAATGAGCAGTTCTTC
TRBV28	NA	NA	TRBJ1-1	CASSLSPKNTEAFF	TGTGCCAGCAGTTTGTCACCGAAGAACACTGAAGCTTTCTTT
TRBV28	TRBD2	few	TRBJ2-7	CASSSGGRPEQYF	TGTGCCAGCAGCTCGGGAGGAAGGCCCGAGCAGTACTTC
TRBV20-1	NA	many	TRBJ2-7	CSAGPQGYYEQYF	TGCAGTGCCGGGCCGCAGGGGTACTACGAGCAGTACTTC
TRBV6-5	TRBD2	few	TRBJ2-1	CASTRGGLAGNEQFF	TGTGCCAGCACCAGAGGGGGACTAGCTGGGAATGAGCAGTTCTTC
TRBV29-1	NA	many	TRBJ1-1	CSVEMKGIAEAFF	TGCAGCGTTGAGATGAAGGGAATCGCTGAAGCTTTCTTT
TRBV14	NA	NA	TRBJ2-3	CASSQVRGMVQDTQYF	TGTGCCAGCAGCCAAGTGAGAGGGATGGTCCAAGATACGCAGTATTTT
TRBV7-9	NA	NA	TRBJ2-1	CASSRTVDEQFF	TGTGCCAGCAGCCGCACCGTTGATGAGCAGTTCTTC
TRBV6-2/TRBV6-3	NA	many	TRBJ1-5	CASSYEGYMMPQHF	TGTGCCAGCAGTTACGAAGGTTATATGATGCCCCAGCATTTT
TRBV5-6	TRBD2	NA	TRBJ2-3	CASSLVASGRTDTQYF	TGTGCCAGCAGCTTGGTGGCTAGCGGGAGGACAGATACGCAGTATTTT
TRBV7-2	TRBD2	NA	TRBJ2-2	CASSPWGVAGKTGELFF	TGTGCCAGCAGCCCCTGGGGTGTAGCGGGAAAGACCGGGGAGCTGTTTTTT
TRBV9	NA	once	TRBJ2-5	CASSHRDYQETQYF	TGTGCCAGCAGCCACCGGGACTACCAAGAGACCCAGTACTTC
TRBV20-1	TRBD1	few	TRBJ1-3	CSAPGGFGNTIYF	TGCAGTGCTCCAGGGGGGTTCGGAAACACCATATATTTT
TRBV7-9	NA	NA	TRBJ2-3	CASSSERSTDTQYF	TGTGCCAGCAGCTCGGAGCGATCCACAGATACGCAGTATTTT
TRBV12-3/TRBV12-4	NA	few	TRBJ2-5	CASRGGTQETQYF	TGTGCCAGCAGGGGGGGGACACAAGAGACCCAGTACTTC
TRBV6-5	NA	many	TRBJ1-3	CASSYSGSSGNTIYF	TGTGCCAGCAGTTACTCTGGCAGCTCTGGAAACACCATATATTTT
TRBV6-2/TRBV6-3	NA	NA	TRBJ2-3	CASSLLGARTDTQYF	TGTGCCAGCAGCCTTCTGGGGGCACGCACAGATACGCAGTATTTT
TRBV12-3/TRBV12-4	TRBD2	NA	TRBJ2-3	CASSTGDLAGADTQYF	TGTGCCAGCAGTACCGGGGATCTAGCGGGAGCAGATACGCAGTATTTT
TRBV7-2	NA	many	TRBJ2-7	CASSVQWTAQEQYF	TGTGCCAGCAGCGTACAATGGACGGCCCAAGAGCAGTACTTC
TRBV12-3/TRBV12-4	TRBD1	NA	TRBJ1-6	CASSFYGRGNSPLHF	TGTGCCAGCAGTTTTTATGGCAGGGGGAATTCACCCCTCCACTTT
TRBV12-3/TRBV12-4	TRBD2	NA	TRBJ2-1	CASRTGTSGGYNEQFF	TGTGCCAGCAGAACCGGGACTAGCGGAGGCTACAATGAGCAGTTCTTC
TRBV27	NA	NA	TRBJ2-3	CASSYRPSGTDTQYF	TGTGCCAGCAGTTATCGACCCTCTGGCACAGATACGCAGTATTTT
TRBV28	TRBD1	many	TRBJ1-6	CASSLGQGARSPLHF	TGTGCCAGCAGTTTGGGACAGGGGGCTCGGTCACCCCTCCACTTT
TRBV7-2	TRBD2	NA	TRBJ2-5	CASSSGTSGFEETQYF	TGTGCCAGCAGCTCCGGGACTAGCGGCTTCGAAGAGACCCAGTACTTC
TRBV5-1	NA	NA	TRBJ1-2	CASSLAYRSYEGYTF	TGCGCCAGCAGCTTGGCCTACAGGTCCTATGAGGGCTACACCTTC
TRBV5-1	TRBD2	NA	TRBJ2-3	CASSLLGTTTDTQYF	TGCGCCAGCAGCTTGTTGGGGACTACTACAGATACGCAGTATTTT
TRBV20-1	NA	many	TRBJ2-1	CSARDRRIGNEQFF	TGCAGTGCTAGAGATAGGCGGATAGGCAATGAGCAGTTCTTC
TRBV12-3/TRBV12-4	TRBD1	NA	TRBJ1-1	CASNPRLDRDTEAFF	TGTGCCAGCAACCCACGCCTGGACAGGGACACTGAAGCTTTCTTT
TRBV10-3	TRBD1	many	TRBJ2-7	CAIRRDSLYEQYF	TGTGCCATCAGGAGGGACAGCCTCTACGAGCAGTACTTC
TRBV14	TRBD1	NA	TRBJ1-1	CASSQGGQGTAFF	TGTGCCAGCAGCCAAGGGGGACAGGGAACAGCTTTCTTT
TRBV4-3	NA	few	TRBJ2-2	CASSQLGSGAGELFF	TGCGCCAGCAGCCAGCTGGGCAGTGGGGCCGGGGAGCTGTTTTTT
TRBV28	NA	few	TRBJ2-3	CASRGLKNTDTQYF	TGTGCCAGCAGAGGTCTGAAGAACACAGATACGCAGTATTTT